The source of this T cell receptor (beta chain) is a study of T cell clones after liver transplantation. Study-level information: Standard immunosuppression, with no induction, continued until 12-24 months after transplant.

The CDR3 runs to 14 residues. Trimming took 5 bases from V and 3 from J; bases not matched to a gene: 4. CDR1 and CDR2 (germline): MDHEN, SYDVKM. The data were produced by immunoSEQ multiplex PCR, yet TCRdb's version contains in-frame clones alone and is incomplete. Of about 21,000 clones detected, over 85% appear once; the ten largest clones hold approximately 25%. The sample holds one count of this clone. Specimen: CD8+ T cells from blood, collected less than 27 months after liver transplant. The sequence derives from a human patient who received a liver transplant. Certain T cells may be donor cells from the graft. V usage is TRBV28 and J usage is TRBJ2-3, with TRBD1 matching 8 bases. The CDR3 protein is CASSTDRETDTQYF. CDR3 nucleotide sequence: TGTGCCAGCAGTACGGACAGGGAGACAGATACGCAGTATTTT. Based on the CDR3 plus reference TRBV28 and TRBJ2-3, the full variable domain is DVKVTQSSRYLVKRTGEKVFLECVQDMDHENMFWYRQDPGLGLRLIYFSYDVKMKEKGDIPEGYSVSREKKERFSLILESASTNQTSMYLCASSTDRETDTQYFGPGTRLTVL.